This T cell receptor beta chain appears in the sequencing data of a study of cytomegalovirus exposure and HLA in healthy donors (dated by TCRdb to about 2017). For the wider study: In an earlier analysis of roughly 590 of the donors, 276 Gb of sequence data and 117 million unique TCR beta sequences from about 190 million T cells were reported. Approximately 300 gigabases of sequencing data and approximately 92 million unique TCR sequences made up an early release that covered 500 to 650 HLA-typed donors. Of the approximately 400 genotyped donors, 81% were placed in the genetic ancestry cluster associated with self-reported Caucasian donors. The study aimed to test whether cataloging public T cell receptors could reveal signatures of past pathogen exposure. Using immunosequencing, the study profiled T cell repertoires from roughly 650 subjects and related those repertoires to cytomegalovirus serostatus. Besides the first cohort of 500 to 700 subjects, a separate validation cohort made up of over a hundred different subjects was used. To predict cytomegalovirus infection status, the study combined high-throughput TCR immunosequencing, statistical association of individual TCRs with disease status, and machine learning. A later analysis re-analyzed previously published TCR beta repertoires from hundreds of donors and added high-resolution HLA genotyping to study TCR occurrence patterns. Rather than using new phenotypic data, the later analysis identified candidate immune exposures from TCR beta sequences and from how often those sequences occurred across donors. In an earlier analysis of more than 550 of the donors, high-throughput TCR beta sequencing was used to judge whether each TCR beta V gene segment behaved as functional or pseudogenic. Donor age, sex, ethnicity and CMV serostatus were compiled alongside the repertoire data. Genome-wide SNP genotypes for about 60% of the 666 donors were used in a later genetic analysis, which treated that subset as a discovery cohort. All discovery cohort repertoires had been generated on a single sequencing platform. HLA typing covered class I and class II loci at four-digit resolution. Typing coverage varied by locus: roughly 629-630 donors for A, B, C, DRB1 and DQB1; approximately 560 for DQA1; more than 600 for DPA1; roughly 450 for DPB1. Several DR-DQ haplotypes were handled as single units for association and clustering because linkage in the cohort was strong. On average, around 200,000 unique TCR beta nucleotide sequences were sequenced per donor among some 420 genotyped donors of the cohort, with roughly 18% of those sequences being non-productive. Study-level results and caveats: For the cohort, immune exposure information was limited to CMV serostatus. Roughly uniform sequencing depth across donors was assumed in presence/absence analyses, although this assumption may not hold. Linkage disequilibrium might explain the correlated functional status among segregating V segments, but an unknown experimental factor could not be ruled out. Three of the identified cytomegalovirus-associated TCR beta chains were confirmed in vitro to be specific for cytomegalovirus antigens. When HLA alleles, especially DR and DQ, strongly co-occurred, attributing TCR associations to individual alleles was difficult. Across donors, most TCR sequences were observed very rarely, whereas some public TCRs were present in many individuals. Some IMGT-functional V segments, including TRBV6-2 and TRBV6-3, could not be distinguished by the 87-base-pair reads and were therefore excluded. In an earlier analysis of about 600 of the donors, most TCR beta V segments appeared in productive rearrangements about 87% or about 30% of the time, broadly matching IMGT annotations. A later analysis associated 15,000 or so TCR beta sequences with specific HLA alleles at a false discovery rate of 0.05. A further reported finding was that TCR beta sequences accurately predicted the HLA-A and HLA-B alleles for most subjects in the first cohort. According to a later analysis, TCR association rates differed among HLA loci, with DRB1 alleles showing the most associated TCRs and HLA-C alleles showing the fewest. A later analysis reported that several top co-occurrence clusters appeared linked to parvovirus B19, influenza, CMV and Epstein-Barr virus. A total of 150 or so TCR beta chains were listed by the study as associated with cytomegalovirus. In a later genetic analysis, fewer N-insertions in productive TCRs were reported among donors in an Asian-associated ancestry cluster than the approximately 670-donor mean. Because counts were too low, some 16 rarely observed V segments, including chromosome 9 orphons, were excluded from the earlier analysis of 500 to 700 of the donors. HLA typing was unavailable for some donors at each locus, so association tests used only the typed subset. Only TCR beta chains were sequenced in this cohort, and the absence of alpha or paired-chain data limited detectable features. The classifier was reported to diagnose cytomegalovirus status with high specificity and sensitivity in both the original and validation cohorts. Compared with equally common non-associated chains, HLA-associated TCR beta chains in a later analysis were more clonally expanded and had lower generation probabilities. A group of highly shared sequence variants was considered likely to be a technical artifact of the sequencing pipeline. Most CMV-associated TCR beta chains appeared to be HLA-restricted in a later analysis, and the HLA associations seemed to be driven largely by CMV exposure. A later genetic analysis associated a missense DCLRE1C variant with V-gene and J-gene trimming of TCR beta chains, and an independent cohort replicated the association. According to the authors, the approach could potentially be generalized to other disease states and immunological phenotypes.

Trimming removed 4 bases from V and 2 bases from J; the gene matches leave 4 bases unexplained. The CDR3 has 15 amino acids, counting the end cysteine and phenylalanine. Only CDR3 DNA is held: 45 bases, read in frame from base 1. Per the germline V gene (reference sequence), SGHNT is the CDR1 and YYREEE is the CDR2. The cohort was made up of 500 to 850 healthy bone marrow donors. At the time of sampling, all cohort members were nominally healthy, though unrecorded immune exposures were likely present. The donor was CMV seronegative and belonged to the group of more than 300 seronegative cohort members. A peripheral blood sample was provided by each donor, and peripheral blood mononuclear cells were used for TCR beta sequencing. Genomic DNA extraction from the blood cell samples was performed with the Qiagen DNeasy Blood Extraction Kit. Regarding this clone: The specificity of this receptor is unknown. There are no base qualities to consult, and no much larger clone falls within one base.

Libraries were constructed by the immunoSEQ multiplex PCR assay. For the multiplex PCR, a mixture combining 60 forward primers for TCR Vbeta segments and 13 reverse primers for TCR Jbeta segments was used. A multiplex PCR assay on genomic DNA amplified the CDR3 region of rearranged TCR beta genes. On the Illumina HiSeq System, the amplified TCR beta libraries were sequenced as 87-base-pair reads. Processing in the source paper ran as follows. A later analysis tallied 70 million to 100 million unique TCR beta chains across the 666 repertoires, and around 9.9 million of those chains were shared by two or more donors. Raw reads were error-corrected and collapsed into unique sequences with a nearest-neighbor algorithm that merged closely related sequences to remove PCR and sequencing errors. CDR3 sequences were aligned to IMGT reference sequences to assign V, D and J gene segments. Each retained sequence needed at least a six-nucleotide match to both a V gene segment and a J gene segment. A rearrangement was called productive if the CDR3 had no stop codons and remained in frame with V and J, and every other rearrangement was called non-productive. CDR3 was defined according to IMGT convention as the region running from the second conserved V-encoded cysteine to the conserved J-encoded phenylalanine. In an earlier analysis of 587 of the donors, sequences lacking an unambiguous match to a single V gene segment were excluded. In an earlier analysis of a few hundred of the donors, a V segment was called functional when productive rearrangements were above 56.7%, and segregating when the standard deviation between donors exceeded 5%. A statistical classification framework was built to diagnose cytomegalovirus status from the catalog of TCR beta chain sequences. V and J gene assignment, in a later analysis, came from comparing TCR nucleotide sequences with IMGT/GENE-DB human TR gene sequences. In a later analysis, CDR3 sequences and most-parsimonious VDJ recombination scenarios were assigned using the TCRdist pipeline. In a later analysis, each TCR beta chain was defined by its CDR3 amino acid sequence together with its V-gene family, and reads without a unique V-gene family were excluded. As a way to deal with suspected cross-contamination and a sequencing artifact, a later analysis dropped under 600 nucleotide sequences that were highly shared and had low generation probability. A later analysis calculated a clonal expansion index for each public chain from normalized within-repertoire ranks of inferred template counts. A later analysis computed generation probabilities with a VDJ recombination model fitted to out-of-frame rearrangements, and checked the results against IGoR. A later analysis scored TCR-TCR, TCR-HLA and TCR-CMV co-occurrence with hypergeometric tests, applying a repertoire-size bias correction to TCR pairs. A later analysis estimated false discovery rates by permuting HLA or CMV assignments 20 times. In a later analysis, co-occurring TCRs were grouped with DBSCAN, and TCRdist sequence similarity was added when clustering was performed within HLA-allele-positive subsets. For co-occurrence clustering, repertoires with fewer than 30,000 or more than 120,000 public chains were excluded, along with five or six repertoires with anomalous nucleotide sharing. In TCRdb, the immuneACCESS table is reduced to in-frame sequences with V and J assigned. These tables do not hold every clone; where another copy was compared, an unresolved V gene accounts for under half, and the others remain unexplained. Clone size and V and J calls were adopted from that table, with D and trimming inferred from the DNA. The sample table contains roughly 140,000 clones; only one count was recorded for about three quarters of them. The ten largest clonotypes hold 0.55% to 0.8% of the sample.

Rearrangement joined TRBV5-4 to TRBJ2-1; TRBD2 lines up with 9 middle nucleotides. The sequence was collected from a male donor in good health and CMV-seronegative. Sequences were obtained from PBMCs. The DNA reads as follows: TGTGCCAGCAGCAAGAGCGGGGGGACCTACAATGAGCAGTTCTTC. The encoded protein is CASSKSGGTYNEQFF.